This TCR beta chain derives from a study of T cells in Graves' hyperthyroidism and ophthalmopathy. TCR beta CDR3 regions were amplified from RNA transcripts. Primed by the HTBI set, a first-round RT-PCR was run on the TCR CDR3. TCRdb re-called the multiplex PCR reads with MiXCR, one entry per CDR3 protein. The sample holds roughly 400,000 distinct CDR3 sequences, about an eighth seen once. J was trimmed by 0 bases and V by 2 bases; bases with no gene match: 6. CDR1 and CDR2 (germline): KGHDR, SFDVKD. The CDR3 covers 18 residues. Each diagnosis drew on symptoms, thyroxine, TRAb, thyroid ultrasound and orbital computed tomography findings. Findings and limits, study-wide: Separation of ophthalmopathy from stable hyperthyroidism was achieved by a 13 V-J model. Most expanded thyroid clonotypes above 0.001 recurred in blood.

Note on this clonotype: Its target is unknown.

The clonotype was recovered from a man aged 50 to 60 with Graves' ophthalmopathy. Sample: blood. The chain carries TRBV24-1 and TRBJ2-1, with TRBD2 matching 10 bases. The CDR3 bases are TGTGCCACCAGTGATTCACTAGCGGGAATCCGCTCCTACAATGAGCAGTTCTTC. This encodes CATSDSLAGIRSYNEQFF.